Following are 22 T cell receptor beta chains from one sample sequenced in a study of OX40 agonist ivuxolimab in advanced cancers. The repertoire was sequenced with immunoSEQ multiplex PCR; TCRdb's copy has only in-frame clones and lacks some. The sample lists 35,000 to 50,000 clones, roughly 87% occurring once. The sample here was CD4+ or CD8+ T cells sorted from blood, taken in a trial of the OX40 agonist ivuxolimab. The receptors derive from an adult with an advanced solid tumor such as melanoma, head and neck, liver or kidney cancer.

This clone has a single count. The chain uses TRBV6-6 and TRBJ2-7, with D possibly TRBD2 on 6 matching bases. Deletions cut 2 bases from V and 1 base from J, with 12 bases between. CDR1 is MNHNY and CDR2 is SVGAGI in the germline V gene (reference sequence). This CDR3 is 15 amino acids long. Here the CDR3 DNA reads TGTGCCAGCAGTTACGCGGAGGGGCGGTCCTACGAGCAGTACTTC. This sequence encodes CASSYAEGRSYEQYF.

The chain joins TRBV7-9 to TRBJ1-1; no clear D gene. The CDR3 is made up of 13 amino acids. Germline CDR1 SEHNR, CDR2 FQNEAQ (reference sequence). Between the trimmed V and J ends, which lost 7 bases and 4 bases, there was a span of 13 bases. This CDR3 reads CASTDRVGTEAFF. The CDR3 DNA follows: TGTGCCAGCACCGACCGGGTGGGCACTGAAGCTTTCTTT.

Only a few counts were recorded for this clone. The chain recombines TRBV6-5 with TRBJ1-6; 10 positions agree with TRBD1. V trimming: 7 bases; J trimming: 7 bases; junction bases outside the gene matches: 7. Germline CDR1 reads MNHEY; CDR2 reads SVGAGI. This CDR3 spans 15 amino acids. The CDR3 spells CASNPGGQGNSPLHF. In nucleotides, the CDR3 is TGTGCCAGCAACCCAGGGGGACAGGGGAATTCACCCCTCCACTTT.

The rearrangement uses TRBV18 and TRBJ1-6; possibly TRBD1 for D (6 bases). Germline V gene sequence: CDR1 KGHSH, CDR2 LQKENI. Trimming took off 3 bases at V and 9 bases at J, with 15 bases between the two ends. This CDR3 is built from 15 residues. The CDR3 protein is CASSPPQGRGSPLHF. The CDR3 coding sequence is TGTGCCAGCTCACCGCCTCAGGGGAGGGGTTCACCCCTCCACTTT.

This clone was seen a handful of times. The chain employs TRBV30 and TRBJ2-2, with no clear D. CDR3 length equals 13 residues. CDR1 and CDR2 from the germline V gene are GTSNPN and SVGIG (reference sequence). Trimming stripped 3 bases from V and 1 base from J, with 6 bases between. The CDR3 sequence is CAWRAGNTGELFF. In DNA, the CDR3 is TGTGCCTGGAGAGCAGGGAACACCGGGGAGCTGTTTTTT.

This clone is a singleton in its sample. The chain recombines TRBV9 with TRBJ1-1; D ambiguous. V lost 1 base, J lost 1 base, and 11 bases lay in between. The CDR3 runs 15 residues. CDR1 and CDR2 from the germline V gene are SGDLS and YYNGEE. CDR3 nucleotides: TGTGCCAGCAGCGTAAACCCTGCTGGGAACACTGAAGCTTTCTTT. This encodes CASSVNPAGNTEAFF.

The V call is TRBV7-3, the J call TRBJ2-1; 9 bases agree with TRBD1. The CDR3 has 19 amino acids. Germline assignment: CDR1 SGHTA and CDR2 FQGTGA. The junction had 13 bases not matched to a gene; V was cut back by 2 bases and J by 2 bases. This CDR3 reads CASSLSSEKGTGPYNEQFF. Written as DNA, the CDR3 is TGTGCCAGCAGCTTATCTAGCGAGAAAGGGACAGGGCCCTACAATGAGCAGTTCTTC.

The CDR3 DNA is TGTGCCAGCAGCTTCTCGGGGTCGGGAGGCTACACCTTC. Residues: CASSFSGSGGYTF. The V call is TRBV5-4, the J call TRBJ1-2, with no clear D. The CDR3 has 13 residues. The germline V and J ends were trimmed by 2 bases and 8 bases, with 13 bases remaining between them. CDR1 is SGHNT, CDR2 YYREEE, per germline (reference sequence).

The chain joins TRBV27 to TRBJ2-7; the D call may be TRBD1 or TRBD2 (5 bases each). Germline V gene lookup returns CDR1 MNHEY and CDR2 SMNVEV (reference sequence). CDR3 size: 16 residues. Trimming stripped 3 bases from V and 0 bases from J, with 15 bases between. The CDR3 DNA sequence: TGTGCCAGCAGTTTGTCCTCGGGACGGAGCTCCTACGAGCAGTACTTC. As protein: CASSLSSGRSSYEQYF.

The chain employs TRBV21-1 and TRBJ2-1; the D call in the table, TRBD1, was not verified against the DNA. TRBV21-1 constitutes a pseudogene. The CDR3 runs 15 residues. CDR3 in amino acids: CASRQGTESVHEQFF. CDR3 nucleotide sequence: TGTGCCAGCAGACAGGGGACAGAATCGGTCCATGAGCAGTTCTTC.

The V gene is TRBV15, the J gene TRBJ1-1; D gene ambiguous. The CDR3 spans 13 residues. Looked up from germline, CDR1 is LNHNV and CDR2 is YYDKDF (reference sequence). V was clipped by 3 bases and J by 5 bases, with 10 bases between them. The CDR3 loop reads CATSSVPYTEAFF. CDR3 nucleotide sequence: TGTGCCACCAGCAGTGTCCCTTATACTGAAGCTTTCTTT.

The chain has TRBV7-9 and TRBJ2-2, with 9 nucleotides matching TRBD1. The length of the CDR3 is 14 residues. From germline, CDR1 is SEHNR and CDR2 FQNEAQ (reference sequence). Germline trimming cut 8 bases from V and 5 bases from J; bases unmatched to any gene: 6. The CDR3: CASPRTGATGELFF. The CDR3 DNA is TGTGCCAGCCCCAGGACAGGGGCGACCGGGGAGCTGTTTTTT.

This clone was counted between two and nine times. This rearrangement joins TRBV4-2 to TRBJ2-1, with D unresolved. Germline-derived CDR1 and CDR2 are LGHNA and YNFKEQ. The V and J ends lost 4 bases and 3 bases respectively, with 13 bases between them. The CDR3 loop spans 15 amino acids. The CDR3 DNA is TGTGCCAGCAGCCTTAAGCTAGTCAACTACAATGAGCAGTTCTTC. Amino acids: CASSLKLVNYNEQFF.

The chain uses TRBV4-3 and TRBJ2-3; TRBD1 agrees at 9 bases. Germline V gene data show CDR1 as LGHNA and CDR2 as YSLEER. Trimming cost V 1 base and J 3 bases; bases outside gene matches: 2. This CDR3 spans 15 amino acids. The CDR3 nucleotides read TGCGCCAGCAGCCAAGGGGACAGGGTAACAGATACGCAGTATTTT. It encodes CASSQGDRVTDTQYF.

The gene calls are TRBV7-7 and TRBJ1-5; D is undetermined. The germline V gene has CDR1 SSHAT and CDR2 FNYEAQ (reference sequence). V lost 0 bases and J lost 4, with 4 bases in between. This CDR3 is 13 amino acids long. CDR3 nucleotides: TGTGCCAGCAGCTTAGCCCCGAATCAGCCCCAGCATTTT. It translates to CASSLAPNQPQHF.

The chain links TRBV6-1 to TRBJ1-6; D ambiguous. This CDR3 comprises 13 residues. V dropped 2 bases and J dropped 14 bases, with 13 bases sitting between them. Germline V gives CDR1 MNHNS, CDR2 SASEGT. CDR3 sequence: CASSEFDGRALHF. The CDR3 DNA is TGTGCCAGCAGTGAATTCGACGGACGAGCCCTCCACTTT.

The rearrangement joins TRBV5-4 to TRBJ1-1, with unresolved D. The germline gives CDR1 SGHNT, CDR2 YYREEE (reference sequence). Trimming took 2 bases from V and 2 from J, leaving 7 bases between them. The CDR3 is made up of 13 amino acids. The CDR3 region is CASSLGRNTEAFF. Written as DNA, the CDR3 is TGTGCCAGCAGCTTAGGGAGAAACACTGAAGCTTTCTTT.

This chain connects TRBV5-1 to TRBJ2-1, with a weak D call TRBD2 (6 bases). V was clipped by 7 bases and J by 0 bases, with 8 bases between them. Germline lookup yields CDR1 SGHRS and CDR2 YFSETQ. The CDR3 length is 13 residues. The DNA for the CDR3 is TGCGCCAGCGGGGAGGACTCCTACAATGAGCAGTTCTTC. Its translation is CASGEDSYNEQFF.

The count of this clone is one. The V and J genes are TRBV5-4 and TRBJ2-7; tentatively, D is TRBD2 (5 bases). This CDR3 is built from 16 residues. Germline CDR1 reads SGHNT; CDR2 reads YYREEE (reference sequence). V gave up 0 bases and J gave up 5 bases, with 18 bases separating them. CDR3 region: CASSLGEGLLVHEQYF. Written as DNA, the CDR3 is TGTGCCAGCAGCTTGGGTGAGGGCCTACTAGTCCACGAGCAGTACTTC. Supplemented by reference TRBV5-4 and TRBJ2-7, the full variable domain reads ETGVTQSPTHLIKTRGQQVTLRCSSQSGHNTVSWYQQALGQGPQFIFQYYREEENGRGNFPPRFSGLQFPNYSSELNVNALELDDSALYLCASSLGEGLLVHEQYFGPGTRLTVT.

DNA for the CDR3: TGTGCCAGCAGCTTAGGCCAGGGACAGGGGGACAATGAGCAGTTCTTC. It yields the protein CASSLGQGQGDNEQFF. The V and J genes are TRBV11-2 and TRBJ2-1; TRBD1 aligns across 11 bases. This CDR3 has 16 residues. Per germline, CDR1 SGHAT and CDR2 FQNNGV. The V segment lost 1 base and the J segment 5 bases; nucleotides outside the gene matches: 4.

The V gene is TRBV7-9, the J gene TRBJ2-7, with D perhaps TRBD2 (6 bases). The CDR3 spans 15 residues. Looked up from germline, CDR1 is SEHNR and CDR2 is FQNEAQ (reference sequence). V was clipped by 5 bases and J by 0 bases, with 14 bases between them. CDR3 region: CASSRDSSGSYEQYV. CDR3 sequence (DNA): TGTGCCAGCAGCCGGGACTCCTCAGGCTCCTACGAGCAGTACGTC.

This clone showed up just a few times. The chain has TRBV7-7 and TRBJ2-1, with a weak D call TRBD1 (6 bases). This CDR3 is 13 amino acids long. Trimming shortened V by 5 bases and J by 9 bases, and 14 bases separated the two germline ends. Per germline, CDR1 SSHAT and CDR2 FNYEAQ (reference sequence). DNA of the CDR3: TGTGCCAGCAGCCAACAGGGTTCGCGTGAGCAGTTCTTC. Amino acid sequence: CASSQQGSREQFF. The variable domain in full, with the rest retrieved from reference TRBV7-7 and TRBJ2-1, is GAGVSQSPRYKVTKRGQDVTLRCDPISSHATLYWYQQALGQGPEFLTYFNYEAQPDKSGLPSDRFSAERPEGSISTLTIQRTEQRDSAMYRCASSQQGSREQFFGPGTRLTVL.